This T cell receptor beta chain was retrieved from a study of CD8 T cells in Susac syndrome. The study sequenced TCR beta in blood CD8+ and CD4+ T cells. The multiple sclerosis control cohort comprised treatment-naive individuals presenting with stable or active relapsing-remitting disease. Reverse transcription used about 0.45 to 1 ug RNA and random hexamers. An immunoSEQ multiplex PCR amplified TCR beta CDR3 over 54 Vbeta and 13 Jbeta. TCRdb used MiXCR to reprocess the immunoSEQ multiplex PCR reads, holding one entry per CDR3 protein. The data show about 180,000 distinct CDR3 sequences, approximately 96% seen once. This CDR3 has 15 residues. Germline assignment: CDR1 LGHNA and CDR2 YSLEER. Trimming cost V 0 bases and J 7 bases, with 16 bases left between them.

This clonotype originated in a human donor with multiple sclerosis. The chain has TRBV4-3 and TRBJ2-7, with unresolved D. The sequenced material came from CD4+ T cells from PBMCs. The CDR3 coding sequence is TGCGCCAGCAGCCAAGAGTTCCGGCCGACGGTGGAGCAGTACTTC. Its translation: CASSQEFRPTVEQYF.